This entry lists 10 T cell receptor beta chains sequenced from one sample in a study of T-cell memory formation after mild COVID-19. TCRdb re-analysed the 5' RACE reads in MiXCR, keeping a single row per CDR3 protein. The table shows about 15,000 distinct CDR3 sequences, with roughly 25% occurring only once. What was sequenced was PBMCs or a T cell subset sorted from them (not recorded which). These receptors all come from a man aged 18 to 35 who had mild COVID-19 (a few samples of this study predate the infection). Cell type and time point are not known.

This clonotype occurred many times. The chain uses TRBV7-9 and TRBJ2-1; D is unclear. Germline CDR1 and CDR2: SEHNR and FQNEAQ (reference sequence). The CDR3 spans 12 residues. V dropped 1 base and J dropped 7 bases, with 5 bases sitting between them. In nucleotides, the CDR3 is TGTGCCAGCAGCTTAGATCCAAATGAGCAGTTCTTC. As protein: CASSLDPNEQFF.

This clonotype has at least ten counts. The chain carries TRBV2 and TRBJ2-7, with D unclear. Trimming took off 6 bases at V and 2 bases at J, with 14 bases between the two ends. This CDR3 has 14 amino acids. CDR1 SNHLY and CDR2 FYNNEI come from the germline V gene. CDR3 in DNA: TGTGCCAGCAGCAAGAGGACGGCCCCCTACGAGCAGTACTTC. Encoded protein: CASSKRTAPYEQYF.

The chain uses TRBV12-3 or TRBV12-4 and TRBJ1-2; D may be TRBD1 (5 bases). Trimming pared 3 bases from V and 6 bases from J, leaving 14 bases between. This CDR3 has 14 residues. The CDR3 DNA reads as TGTGCCAGCAGTTTCCAGAGGGGAACTAATGGCTACACCTTC. Its translation: CASSFQRGTNGYTF.

The CDR3 spells CASSSLETQYF. CDR3 nucleotides: TGTGCCAGCAGTTCTTTAGAGACCCAGTACTTC. The chain uses TRBV6-5 and TRBJ2-5; D is ambiguous. Trimming took 4 bases from V and 4 from J, leaving 4 bases between them. The CDR3 is 11 residues long. Per germline, CDR1 MNHEY and CDR2 SVGAGI.

This clonotype showed up many times. In nucleotides, the CDR3 is TGTGCCAGCAGCCCAGCCCGACAGAGGGATGAGCAGTTCTTC. Protein: CASSPARQRDEQFF. This rearrangement joins TRBV7-9 to TRBJ2-1, with D perhaps being TRBD1 or TRBD2 (5 bases each). V was shortened by 5 bases and J by 8 bases, with 16 bases between the two germline ends. From germline, CDR1 is SEHNR and CDR2 FQNEAQ (reference sequence). The CDR3 is 14 residues long.

The chain has TRBV6-5 and TRBJ2-1; D is possibly TRBD1 (6 bases). The CDR3 length is 15 residues. The germline CDR1 and CDR2 sequences are MNHEY and SVGAGI. V was shortened by 3 bases and J by 9 bases, with 18 bases between the two germline ends. Here the CDR3 reads CASSYSRGPQGEQFF. DNA of the CDR3: TGTGCCAGCAGTTATAGCAGGGGCCCTCAGGGTGAGCAGTTCTTC.

Ten or more counts support this clonotype. This sequence joins TRBV4-1 and TRBJ2-1, with D possibly called TRBD1 or TRBD2 (7 bases each). The V gene's germline CDR1 is MGHRA and CDR2 YSYEKL. V was clipped by 5 bases and J by 10 bases, with 18 bases between them. The CDR3 runs to 14 residues. This chain's CDR3 is CASSSQGGAVEQFF. In DNA form, the CDR3 reads TGCGCCAGCAGCTCTCAGGGGGGGGCGGTCGAGCAGTTCTTC.

The gene calls are TRBV7-9 and TRBJ2-7; 8 bases fit TRBD2. V lost 2 bases and J lost 3; bases outside the gene matches: 3. Germline CDR1 SEHNR, CDR2 FQNEAQ (reference sequence). The CDR3 covers 14 residues. CDR3 sequence reads: CASSLLAGGYEQYF. The CDR3 DNA reads TGTGCCAGCAGCTTACTCGCGGGAGGCTACGAGCAGTACTTC. The full variable domain, rest sourced from reference TRBV7-9 and TRBJ2-7, is DTGVSQNPRHKITKRGQNVTFRCDPISEHNRLYWYRQTLGQGPEFLTYFQNEAQLEKSRLLSDRFSAERPKGSFSTLEIQRTEQGDSAMYLCASSLLAGGYEQYFGPGTRLTVT.

The V call is TRBV6-5, the J call TRBJ1-3; the D is unclear. Trimming cost V 5 bases and J 0 bases, with 11 bases left between them. Germline-derived CDR1 and CDR2 are MNHEY and SVGAGI. CDR3 length: 15 amino acids. This CDR3 reads CASSLVQTSGNTIYF. The CDR3 nucleotides read TGTGCCAGCAGTCTGGTCCAGACCTCTGGAAACACCATATATTTT.

This clonotype has at least ten counts. The J gene is TRBJ2-7, the V gene TRBV6-1, with D maybe TRBD1 (6 bases). The length of the CDR3 is 13 residues. The germline gives CDR1 MNHNS, CDR2 SASEGT. The ends were cut back, 8 bases at V and 0 bases at J, with 11 bases in the middle. Here the CDR3 reads CASVQGSSYEQYF. CDR3 DNA: TGTGCCAGCGTACAGGGAAGCTCCTACGAGCAGTACTTC.